These 15 T cell receptor beta chains came from one sample sequenced in a study of blood T cells in healthy people across ages. For the second PCR, which ran for about 6 to 11 cycles, a sample-barcoded 5' primer and a J-beta primer mix were used. TCRdb analysed the 5' RACE reads with MiXCR anew, one entry per CDR3 protein. The table lists approximately 1,700,000 distinct CDR3 sequences, about 39% of them singletons, with approximately 22% in the top ten. The specimen was blood. The receptors were gathered from a human donor in good health.

J is TRBJ2-5 and V is TRBV4-1; 14 positions match TRBD2. Germline V gene sequence: CDR1 MGHRA, CDR2 YSYEKL. V lost 3 bases and J lost 5; bases outside the gene matches: 5. This CDR3 region has 16 residues. The CDR3 protein is CASSHGLAGGLETQYF. CDR3 nucleotides: TGCGCCAGCAGCCATGGACTAGCGGGGGGACTCGAGACCCAGTACTTC.

This clonotype has more than one count but fewer than ten. The J gene is TRBJ1-2, the V gene TRBV29-1; 8 bases map to TRBD1. Trimming cost V 4 bases and J 4 bases; bases outside gene matches: 5. Germline V gene data show CDR1 as SQVTM and CDR2 as ANQGSEA. The CDR3 length is 13 residues. This CDR3 reads CSVVTGVGYGYTF. CDR3 coding DNA: TGCAGCGTTGTGACAGGGGTCGGCTATGGCTACACCTTC. Looking up the rest from reference TRBV29-1 and TRBJ1-2 gives the full variable domain: SAVISQKPSRDICQRGTSLTIQCQVDSQVTMMFWYRQQPGQSLTLIATANQGSEATYESGFVIDKFPISRPNLTFSTLTVSNMSPEDSSIYLCSVVTGVGYGYTFGSGTRLTVV.

This clonotype has only a few counts. The chain recombines TRBV6-5 with TRBJ2-3; D is possibly TRBD1 (7 bases). With 5 bases removed from V and 9 bases from J, the gap between germline ends came to 12 bases. The CDR3 is 12 amino acids. Germline V gives CDR1 MNHEY, CDR2 SVGAGI. The CDR3 region has the DNA TGTGCCAGCAGTGCCCAGGGGGGCACGCAGTATTTT. Its translation is CASSAQGGTQYF.

The chain combines TRBV10-3 with TRBJ2-7, with TRBD2 matching 10 bases. V lost 4 bases and J lost 2; bases outside the gene matches: 5. Germline V gives CDR1 ENHRY, CDR2 SYGVKD. CDR3 length equals 15 residues. The CDR3 spells CAISGRSGGAYEQYF. The CDR3 nucleotides are TGTGCCATCAGTGGTAGGAGCGGGGGGGCCTACGAGCAGTACTTC.

The gene calls are TRBV12-3 or TRBV12-4 and TRBJ1-6; a possible D gene is TRBD1 (6 bases). Trimming took 5 bases from V and 16 from J, leaving 15 bases between them. This CDR3 is built from 12 residues. The CDR3 spells CASSDQGSGLHF. In nucleotides, the CDR3 is TGTGCCAGCAGTGATCAGGGGAGCGGGCTCCACTTT.

On this clonotype: Relative to the germline gene, one junction end is altered; a read error may explain this. The chain has TRBV7-6 and TRBJ2-3; 15 bases line up with TRBD2. CDR1 SGHVS and CDR2 FNYEAQ come from the germline V gene. The CDR3 spans 18 residues. CDR3 amino acids: CASSSGLAGGVSPDTQYF. CDR3 sequence (DNA): TGCGCCAGCAGCTCCGGACTAGCGGGGGGGGTCTCCCCAGATACGCAGTATTTT. Together with reference TRBV7-6 and TRBJ2-3, the CDR3 gives the full variable domain: GAGVSQSPRYKVTKRGQDVALRCDPISGHVSLYWYRQALGQGPEFLTYFNYEAQQDKSGLPNDRFSAERPEGSISTLTIQRTEQRDSAMYRCASSSGLAGGVSPDTQYFGPGTRLTVL.

The gene calls are TRBV3-1 and TRBJ2-5; D may be TRBD2 (6 bases). This CDR3 is built from 16 residues. Germline V gene data show CDR1 as LGHDT and CDR2 as YNNKEL (reference sequence). Trimming shortened V by 0 bases and J by 1 base, and 12 bases separated the two germline ends. CDR3: CASSQDGRGPQETQYF. In DNA form, the CDR3 reads TGTGCCAGCAGCCAAGATGGGCGGGGCCCCCAAGAGACCCAGTACTTC.

This clonotype was recorded a few times. J is TRBJ2-5 and V is TRBV20-1; 7 bases align to TRBD2. The CDR3 is 12 amino acids. The germline CDR1 and CDR2 sequences are DFQATT and SNEGSKA (reference sequence). V was pared by 5 bases and J by 4 bases, with 4 bases of the junction left unmatched. CDR3 bases: TGCAGTGCTCTCACTAGCGCAGAGACCCAGTACTTC. Its translation is CSALTSAETQYF.

This clonotype was detected once. V gene TRBV11-2 combines with J gene TRBJ1-2; D gene uncertain. CDR3 size: 14 residues. Trimming removed 5 bases from V and 3 bases from J, with 13 bases in between. The V gene's germline CDR1 is SGHAT and CDR2 FQNNGV. CDR3 nucleotide sequence: TGTGCCAGCAGCCCTCTATACACCTACTATGGCTACACCTTC. It is translated as CASSPLYTYYGYTF.

The chain carries TRBV11-2 and TRBJ2-3; a weak D match, TRBD2 (6 bases). Deletions cut 4 bases from V and 4 bases from J, with 15 bases between. Germline V gene sequence: CDR1 SGHAT, CDR2 FQNNGV. The CDR3 is 15 residues long. CDR3 nucleotides: TGTGCCAGCAGCTCAACAGCGGGTGGTCCAGATACGCAGTATTTT. Translating it yields CASSSTAGGPDTQYF.

The chain's CDR3 is CASSEYSLIEQFF. CDR3 nucleotide sequence: TGTGCCAGCAGTGAATATAGTCTAATTGAGCAGTTCTTC. The V and J genes are TRBV6-1 and TRBJ2-1; D is unclear. V was shortened by 2 bases and J by 9 bases, with 11 bases between the two germline ends. Germline CDR1 reads MNHNS; CDR2 reads SASEGT. The CDR3 spans 13 residues.

This clonotype was observed a few times. The CDR3 nucleotides read TGTGCCAGCAGCTTAGAAGGACCAGCGCGGGGGAGAGAGCAGTTCTTC. The encoded protein is CASSLEGPARGREQFF. The chain combines TRBV7-2 with TRBJ2-1; 7 bases are a match to TRBD2. Trimming at V came to 1 base and at J to 10 bases, leaving 13 bases not matched to a gene. Germline V gives CDR1 SGHTA, CDR2 FQGNSA. The CDR3 contains 16 residues.

The chain joins TRBV6-5 to TRBJ2-3; TRBD2 matches at 13 bases. The CDR3 totals 15 residues. Germline CDR1 MNHEY, CDR2 SVGAGI. Trimming cost V 9 bases and J 6 bases; bases outside gene matches: 9. CDR3 in DNA: TGTGCCAGTAGAGGACTAGCGGGGGTCGGGGATACGCAGTATTTT. Amino acid sequence: CASRGLAGVGDTQYF.

This clonotype came up a few times. In DNA form, the CDR3 reads TGCGCCAGCAGCCAAGAAGCCGATTGGACAGGCGGGAGCACAGATACGCAGTATTTT. Translated: CASSQEADWTGGSTDTQYF. The chain couples TRBV4-1 to TRBJ2-3, with TRBD1 identical over 7 bases. The germline V gene encodes CDR1 MGHRA and CDR2 YSYEKL. Trimming cost V 0 bases and J 0 bases; bases outside gene matches: 12. The CDR3 is 19 amino acids.

The CDR3 loop reads CASSFEAAAATNEKLFF. In DNA form, the CDR3 reads TGTGCCAGCAGCTTTGAGGCGGCGGCGGCAACTAATGAAAAACTGTTTTTT. The rearrangement uses TRBV7-2 and TRBJ1-4, with D unclear. V shed 3 bases and J shed 0 bases, with 14 bases lying between them. CDR1 and CDR2 from the germline V gene are SGHTA and FQGNSA. The length of the CDR3 is 17 residues.